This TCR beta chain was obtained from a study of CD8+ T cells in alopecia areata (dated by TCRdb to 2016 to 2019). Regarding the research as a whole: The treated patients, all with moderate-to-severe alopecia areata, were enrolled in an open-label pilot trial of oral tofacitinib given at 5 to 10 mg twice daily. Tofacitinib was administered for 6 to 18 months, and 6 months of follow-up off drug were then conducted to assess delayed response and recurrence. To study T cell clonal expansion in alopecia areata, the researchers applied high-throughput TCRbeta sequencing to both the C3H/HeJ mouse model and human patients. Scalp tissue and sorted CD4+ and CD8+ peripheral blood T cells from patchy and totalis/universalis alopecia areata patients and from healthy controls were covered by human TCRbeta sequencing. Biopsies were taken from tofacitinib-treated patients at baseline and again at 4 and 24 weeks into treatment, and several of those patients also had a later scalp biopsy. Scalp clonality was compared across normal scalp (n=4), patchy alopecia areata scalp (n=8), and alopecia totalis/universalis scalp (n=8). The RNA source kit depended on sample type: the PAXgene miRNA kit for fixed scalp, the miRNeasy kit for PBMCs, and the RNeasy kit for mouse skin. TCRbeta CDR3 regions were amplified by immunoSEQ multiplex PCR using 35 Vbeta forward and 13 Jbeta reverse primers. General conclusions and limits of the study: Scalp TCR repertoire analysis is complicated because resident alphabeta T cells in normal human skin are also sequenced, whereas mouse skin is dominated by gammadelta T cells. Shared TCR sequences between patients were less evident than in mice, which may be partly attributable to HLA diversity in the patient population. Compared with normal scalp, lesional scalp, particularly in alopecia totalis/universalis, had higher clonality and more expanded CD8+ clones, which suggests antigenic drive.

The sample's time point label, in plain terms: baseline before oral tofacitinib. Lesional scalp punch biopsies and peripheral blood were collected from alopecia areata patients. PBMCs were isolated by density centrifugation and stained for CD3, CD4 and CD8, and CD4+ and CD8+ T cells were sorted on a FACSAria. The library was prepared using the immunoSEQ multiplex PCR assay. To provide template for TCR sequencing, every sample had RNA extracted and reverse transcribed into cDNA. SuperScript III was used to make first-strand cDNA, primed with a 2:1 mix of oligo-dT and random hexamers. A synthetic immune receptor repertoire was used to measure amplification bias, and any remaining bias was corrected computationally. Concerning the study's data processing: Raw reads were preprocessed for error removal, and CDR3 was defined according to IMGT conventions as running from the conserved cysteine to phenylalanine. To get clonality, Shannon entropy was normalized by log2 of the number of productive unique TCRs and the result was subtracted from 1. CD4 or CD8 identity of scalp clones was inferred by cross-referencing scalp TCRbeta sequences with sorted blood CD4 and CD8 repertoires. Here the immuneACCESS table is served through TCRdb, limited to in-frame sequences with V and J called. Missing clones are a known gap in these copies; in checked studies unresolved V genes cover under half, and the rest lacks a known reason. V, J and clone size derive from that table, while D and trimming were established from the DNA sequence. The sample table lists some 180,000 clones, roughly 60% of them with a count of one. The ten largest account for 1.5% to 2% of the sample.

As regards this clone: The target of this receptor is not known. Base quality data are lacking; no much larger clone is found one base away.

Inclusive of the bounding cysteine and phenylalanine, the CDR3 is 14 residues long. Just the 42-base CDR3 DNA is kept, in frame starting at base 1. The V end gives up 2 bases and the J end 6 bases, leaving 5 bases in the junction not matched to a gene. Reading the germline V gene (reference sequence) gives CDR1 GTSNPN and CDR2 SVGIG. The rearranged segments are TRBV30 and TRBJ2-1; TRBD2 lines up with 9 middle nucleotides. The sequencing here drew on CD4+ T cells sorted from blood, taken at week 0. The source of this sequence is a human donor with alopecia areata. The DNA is TGTGCCTGGAGTCCGGGACTAGCCTTCAATGAGCAGTTCTTC. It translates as CAWSPGLAFNEQFF.